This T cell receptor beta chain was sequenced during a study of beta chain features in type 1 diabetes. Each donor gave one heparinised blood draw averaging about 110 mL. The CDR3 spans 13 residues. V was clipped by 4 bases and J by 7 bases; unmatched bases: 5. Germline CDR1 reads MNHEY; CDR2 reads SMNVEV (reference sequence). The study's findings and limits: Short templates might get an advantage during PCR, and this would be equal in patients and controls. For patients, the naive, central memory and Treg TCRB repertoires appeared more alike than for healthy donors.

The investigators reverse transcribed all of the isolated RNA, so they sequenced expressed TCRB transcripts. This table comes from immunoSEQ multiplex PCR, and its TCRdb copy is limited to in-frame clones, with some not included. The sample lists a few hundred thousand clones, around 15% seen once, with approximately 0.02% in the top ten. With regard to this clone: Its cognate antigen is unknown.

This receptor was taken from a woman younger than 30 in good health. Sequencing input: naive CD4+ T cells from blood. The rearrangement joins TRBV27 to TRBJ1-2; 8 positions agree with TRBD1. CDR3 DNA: TGTGCCAGCAGTTATGGACAGGGTGGTGGCTACACCTTC. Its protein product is CASSYGQGGGYTF.